This is a list of T cell receptor beta chains from one sample in a study of a mutant IDH1 vaccine in newly diagnosed glioma. These TCRs are of unknown antigen specificity. Only in-frame clones appear in the TCRdb table, and some are missing; sequencing was by immunoSEQ multiplex PCR. The sample lists 30,000 to 35,000 clones; about 79% were seen once. The sample in question was PBMCs, obtained from a glioma patient whose treatment included an IDH1 peptide vaccine. Receptors were obtained from a man aged 30 to 39 with glioma. Each CDR3 is given with its conserved first and last residue. D genes are given only for firm matches. The size field is filled for only some rows; it gives once, few, many or a size class.

>TRBD2|TRBJ2-3|once|TRBV19
TGTGCCAGTAGTATCTCTAGCGGGAGTGGGGTAGATACGCAGTATTTT
CASSISSGSGVDTQYF
>TRBD1|TRBJ1-1|.|TRBV19
TGTGCCAGTAGTTCTCCTCCGGGACAGGTGAACACTGAAGCTTTCTTT
CASSSPPGQVNTEAFF
>.|TRBJ1-1|.|TRBV6-1
TGTGCCAGCAGTCACAGGGACGTGAACACTGAAGCTTTCTTT
CASSHRDVNTEAFF
>TRBD1|TRBJ2-1|.|TRBV6-1
TGTGCCAGCAGTCCACAGGGGGCAATCTACAATGAGCAGTTCTTC
CASSPQGAIYNEQFF
>TRBD1|TRBJ1-5|.|TRBV30
TGTGCCTTCAATCAGGGGGAAGGCAATCAGCCCCAGCATTTT
CAFNQGEGNQPQHF
>.|TRBJ1-1|.|TRBV6-1
TGTGCCAGCAGTGAAGCGGGGCCAAACACTGAAGCTTTCTTT
CASSEAGPNTEAFF
>TRBD1|TRBJ2-7|once|TRBV6-7
TGTGCCAGCAGCTTGACAGGGGGCCGGACCTACGAGCAGTACTTC
CASSLTGGRTYEQYF
>.|TRBJ2-7|.|TRBV29-1
TGCAGCGTCCCCGGCCCGAGGACCTTCGAGCAGTACTTC
CSVPGPRTFEQYF
>.|TRBJ2-7|.|TRBV10-3
TGTGCCATCAGTGAACTGGACGGCTCCTACGAGCAGTACTTC
CAISELDGSYEQYF
>TRBD1|TRBJ1-4|.|TRBV7-9
TGTGCCAGCAGCCCGTTAGGGACAGGGCCGAGTAAACTGTTTTTT
CASSPLGTGPSKLFF
>TRBD1|TRBJ1-4|.|TRBV6-1
TGTGCCAGCAGTACAGGGACAGCCCTTAATGAAAAACTGTTTTTT
CASSTGTALNEKLFF
>.|TRBJ2-7|.|TRBV5-5
TGTGCCAGCAGATTGACAGAGCCCTACGAGCAGTACTTC
CASRLTEPYEQYF
>TRBD2|TRBJ2-7|.|TRBV2
TGTGCCAGCAGCGGACTAGTCTCCTTCTACGAGCAGTACTTC
CASSGLVSFYEQYF
>.|TRBJ1-2|once|TRBV10-3
TGTGCCATCAGTGAGGGCAGAGGGTCCCTGACGGTAGGCTACACCTTC
CAISEGRGSLTVGYTF
>TRBD2|TRBJ2-2|.|TRBV29-1
TGCAGCGTTGAGGAGCGGGAAATAGGCACCGGGGAGCTGTTTTTT
CSVEEREIGTGELFF
>.|TRBJ1-4|once|TRBV30
TGTGCCTGGACCTCAGATCCTAATGAAAAACTGTTTTTT
CAWTSDPNEKLFF
>.|TRBJ2-5|.|TRBV6-1
TGTGCCAGCAGTGAAAATTTGGGGTCGGCCCCGGGGCCGGAAGAGACCCAGTACTTC
CASSENLGSAPGPEETQYF
>.|TRBJ1-1|.|TRBV5-8
TGTGCCAGCAGCTTTTCGGGATACCATGAAGCTTTCTTT
CASSFSGYHEAFF
>.|TRBJ1-5|.|TRBV4-2
TGTGCCAGCAGCCAAGTTGGAGGGGACAATCAGCCCCAGCATTTT
CASSQVGGDNQPQHF
>.|TRBJ1-3|.|TRBV5-6
TGTGCCAGCAGCCAGACACCTTCCTCTGGAAACACCATATATTTT
CASSQTPSSGNTIYF
>TRBD1|TRBJ1-2|.|TRBV7-2
TGTGCCAGCAGCTTAGTAATGACAGGGAGGAGTGGCTACACCTTC
CASSLVMTGRSGYTF
>TRBD2|TRBJ2-7|.|TRBV30
TGTGCCTGGAGCCCAACTAGCGGGAACGCTTACGAGCAGTACTTC
CAWSPTSGNAYEQYF
>TRBD1|TRBJ2-4|.|TRBV28
TGTGCCAGCAGTTTAGGGGGACAGGGAGACATTCAGTACTTC
CASSLGGQGDIQYF
>TRBD1|TRBJ1-5|.|TRBV10-3
TGTGCCATCAGTAACAGGGGGCAAGTTTTTCAGCCCCAGCATTTT
CAISNRGQVFQPQHF
>.|TRBJ2-7|.|TRBV28
TGTGCCAGCAGCTTTCAGACTAGTCGCGAGCAGTACTTC
CASSFQTSREQYF
>TRBD1|TRBJ2-7|.|TRBV13
TGTGCCAGCAGCTCACACACCGGGACAGGGACCGAGCAGTACTTC
CASSSHTGTGTEQYF
>.|TRBJ1-1|.|TRBV6-1
TGTGCCAGCAGTGAAGGGGGGCATGGCACTGAAGCTTTCTTT
CASSEGGHGTEAFF
>.|TRBJ2-7|.|TRBV18
TGTGCCAGCTCACCACCTACCCGGGGTGGATACGAGCAGTACTTC
CASSPPTRGGYEQYF